What follows is one T cell receptor beta chain and its context. The sample originates from a study of blood T cell repertoires in COVID-19. The assay was immunoSEQ multiplex PCR, and TCRdb's table has in-frame clones only and misses some. Of roughly 480,000 clones listed, about 91% are singletons. The V gene's germline CDR1 is SGHAT and CDR2 FQNNGV. V was pared by 0 bases and J by 1 base, with 9 bases between. The CDR3 is made up of 15 amino acids. The specimen sequenced was peripheral blood. V and J are TRBV11-2 and TRBJ1-1; tentatively, D is TRBD1 (5 bases). The source of this sequence is a young man with COVID-19, enrolled during active disease. The CDR3 sequence is CASSLEFGANTEAFF. DNA of the CDR3: TGTGCCAGCAGCTTAGAGTTTGGGGCGAACACTGAAGCTTTCTTT.